This T cell receptor beta chain appears in the sequencing data of a study of PD-1 blockade in mismatch repair-deficient tumors (dated by TCRdb to 2015 to 2018). With regard to the full study: The trial enrolled fewer than 90 consecutive patients with 12 to 13 mismatch repair-deficient cancer types between late 2013 and 2016, all previously treated and progressing. Tumor-associated T cell clones were tracked in the peripheral blood of patients responding to PD-1 blockade by deep sequencing of TCR CDR3 regions. Findings and caveats that apply to the study as a whole: Rapid expansion after pembrolizumab followed by contraction, generally before radiologic responses, was shown by tumor-resident clones, which were often undetectable in blood before treatment.

Mismatch repair deficiency in every enrolled patient was established by polymerase chain reaction or immunohistochemistry. A few patients who responded to pembrolizumab therapy underwent TCR sequencing. The phase II trial prospectively evaluated PD-1 blockade with pembrolizumab in advanced mismatch repair-deficient cancers, independent of tissue of origin. Serial peripheral blood T cell samples were collected before and at multiple times after starting PD-1 blockade. Blood sampling times were reported as weeks after the first pembrolizumab dose. A note on this clone: Its recognized antigen is unknown. Base qualities are not at hand, and no much larger clone is one base apart.

Taken from cysteine to phenylalanine, the CDR3 has 13 residues. Only the CDR3 DNA stays, 39 bases, in frame from base 1. V drops 6 bases and J drops 2 bases, leaving 9 bases in between. Based on the germline V gene, the CDR1 and CDR2 sequences are SGHNT and YENEEA. Libraries were built with the immunoSEQ multiplex PCR assay. Sourced from immuneACCESS, this table was stored by TCRdb with only in-frame sequences that have V and J called. A share of the clones is absent; for the studies checked, an unresolved V gene accounts for under half, and the remainder has no known explanation. A total of approximately 80,000 clones appear in this sample, more than 80% of them only once. The ten largest make up over 4.5% of the sample.

This TCR derives from an adult with mismatch repair-deficient cancer. Sequences were derived from peripheral blood, sampled 44 weeks after starting pembrolizumab. The sequence joins TRBV11-3 to TRBJ2-3, with TRBD2 perhaps the D gene, on 6 matching bases. The nucleotides are TGTGCCAGCAGTTGGGACTCCACAGATACGCAGTATTTT. Its protein reads: CASSWDSTDTQYF.